Each of the 23 T cell receptor beta chains below was sequenced from the same sample in a study of T cell responses to AZD1222 COVID-19 vaccine. Here immunoSEQ multiplex PCR was the method, and the copy in TCRdb shows in-frame clones only, minus some. The repertoire holds around 160,000 clones, with about 92% as singletons. The sequencing used peripheral blood, collected on day 0 of AZD1222 vaccination. These receptor sequences come from an adult in good health.

The chain employs TRBV10-3 and TRBJ2-5; D ambiguous. The CDR3 has 13 residues. In germline, CDR1 is ENHRY, CDR2 SYGVKD. V was pared by 6 bases and J by 5 bases, with 13 bases between. CDR3 nucleotide sequence: TGTGCCATCAGCCTCGATGCTAGGGAGACCCAGTACTTC. Its protein is CAISLDARETQYF.

The CDR3 reads CASSTTGTPGETQYF. In DNA, the CDR3 is TGTGCCAGCAGTACGACAGGTACTCCCGGGGAGACCCAGTACTTC. V is TRBV28 and J is TRBJ2-5, with a tentative D call TRBD1 (6 bases). Germline CDR1 and CDR2: MDHEN and SYDVKM. V gave up 5 bases and J gave up 5 bases, with 18 bases separating them. This CDR3 has 15 amino acids.

The CDR3 protein is CASSQTAGRTQYF. Here the CDR3 DNA reads TGTGCCAGCAGTCAGACAGCCGGGAGGACCCAGTACTTC. The rearrangement uses TRBV2 and TRBJ2-5; maybe TRBD2 (6 bases). CDR1 is SNHLY, CDR2 FYNNEI, per germline. Trimming removed 5 bases at V and 7 bases at J, with 14 bases between. The CDR3 is 13 amino acids.

The J gene is TRBJ2-3, the V gene TRBV5-6, with TRBD1 identical over 7 bases. After removal of 2 bases from V and 2 bases from J, the junction contained 8 bases not matched to a gene. There are 16 residues in the CDR3. From germline, CDR1 is SGHDT and CDR2 YYEEEE. The CDR3 DNA is TGTGCCAGCAGCTTTATCCGGGACAGACACACAGATACGCAGTATTTT. As protein: CASSFIRDRHTDTQYF.

This clone occurred once. The rearrangement links TRBV11-2 to TRBJ2-1; D might be TRBD1 or TRBD2, each matching 6 bases. The CDR3 has 15 amino acids. The V gene's germline CDR1 is SGHAT and CDR2 FQNNGV. Trimming cost V 3 bases and J 9 bases, with 18 bases left between them. In DNA, the CDR3 is TGTGCCAGCAGCTTCAGTGGTAACGAGGGGGGTGAGCAGTTCTTC. Translating it yields CASSFSGNEGGEQFF.

The chain employs TRBV14 and TRBJ2-7, with D possibly TRBD1 on 5 matching bases. Germline-derived CDR1 and CDR2 are SGHDN and FVKESK. Between the trimmed V and J ends, which lost 2 bases and 4 bases, there was a span of 12 bases. This CDR3 region has 14 residues. Here the CDR3 reads CASSQWGGRYEQYF. In DNA form, the CDR3 reads TGTGCCAGCAGCCAATGGGGCGGAAGATACGAGCAGTACTTC.

The V gene is TRBV5-1, the J gene TRBJ1-1, with D perhaps TRBD1 (5 bases). Trimming pared 3 bases from V and 1 base from J, leaving 10 bases between. The V gene's germline CDR1 is SGHRS and CDR2 YFSETQ. CDR3 size: 14 residues. The CDR3 DNA sequence: TGCGCCAGCAGCTCGCCCGACAGGAACACTGAAGCTTTCTTT. Translating it yields CASSSPDRNTEAFF.

This chain connects TRBV25-1 to TRBJ1-4; D is unclear. Germline lookup yields CDR1 MGHDK and CDR2 SYGVNS. V gave up 0 bases and J gave up 7 bases, with 12 bases separating them. The CDR3 spans 15 residues. CDR3 coding DNA: TGTGCCAGCAGTGAATACGGACGGCGGGGTGAAAAACTGTTTTTT. It codes for CASSEYGRRGEKLFF.

This chain joins TRBV19 and TRBJ1-3; 8 nucleotides match TRBD1. V was pared by 5 bases and J by 0 bases, with 6 bases of the junction left unmatched. The CDR3 loop spans 16 amino acids. In germline, CDR1 is LNHDA, CDR2 SQIVND (reference sequence). CDR3 in amino acids: CASSSGQASSGNTIYF. CDR3 DNA sequence: TGTGCCAGTAGTTCGGGACAGGCAAGCTCTGGAAACACCATATATTTT.

The J gene is TRBJ2-5, the V gene TRBV9, with 7 positions matching TRBD2. CDR1 and CDR2 from the germline V gene are SGDLS and YYNGEE. V shed 3 bases and J 2 bases; nucleotides not matched to a gene: 4. The CDR3 length is 14 residues. This CDR3 is CASSERGLQETQYF. The CDR3 nucleotides are TGTGCCAGCAGCGAGCGGGGACTACAAGAGACCCAGTACTTC.

The rearrangement links TRBV5-1 to TRBJ1-1; 7 nucleotides agree with TRBD1. The length of the CDR3 is 13 residues. V was clipped by 4 bases and J by 9 bases; unmatched bases: 9. Germline lookup yields CDR1 SGHRS and CDR2 YFSETQ. In DNA, the CDR3 is TGCGCCAGCAGCGAAGGACAGGACGCTCAAGCTTTCTTT. Residues: CASSEGQDAQAFF. Full variable domain (outside the CDR3, taken from reference TRBV5-1 and TRBJ1-1): KAGVTQTPRYLIKTRGQQVTLSCSPISGHRSVSWYQQTPGQGLQFLFEYFSETQRNKGNFPGRFSGRQFSNSRSEMNVSTLELGDSALYLCASSEGQDAQAFFGQGTRLTVV.

The V and J genes are TRBV3-1 (or the pseudogene TRBV3-2) and TRBJ2-5; possible D gene TRBD1, 6 bases. Germline CDR1 LGHDT, CDR2 YNNKEL (reference sequence). V lost 5 bases, J lost 7 bases, and 20 bases lay in between. This CDR3 contains 15 residues. For the CDR3, the DNA is TGTGCCAGCAGCTCGTCACAGGGCGGCGTCGGGACCCAGTACTTC. Translation gives CASSSSQGGVGTQYF.

This rearrangement joins TRBV5-8 to TRBJ1-4; D uncertain. The V end was cut by 3 bases, the J end by 3 bases, with 15 bases between. This CDR3 comprises 16 residues. Germline V lookup: CDR1 SGHTS, CDR2 YDEGEE. The CDR3 is CASSSPLRGPNEKLFF. The CDR3 region has the DNA TGTGCCAGCAGCTCACCCCTCCGGGGTCCTAATGAAAAACTGTTTTTT.

This chain links TRBV19 with TRBJ1-5; D is uncertain. The CDR3 is made up of 17 amino acids. V shed 2 bases and J shed 0 bases, with 14 bases lying between them. Germline lookup yields CDR1 LNHDA and CDR2 SQIVND (reference sequence). CDR3 coding DNA: TGTGCCAGTAGTATAAGTGCGCGGGCAAATAGCAATCAGCCCCAGCATTTT. Encoded protein: CASSISARANSNQPQHF.

This clone was detected only once. This CDR3 is CASSQEGPSGGGADTQYF. In nucleotides, the CDR3 is TGTGCCAGCAGCCAAGAGGGACCTAGCGGGGGTGGGGCAGATACGCAGTATTTT. The V gene is TRBV4-2, the J gene TRBJ2-3; 10 nucleotides agree with TRBD2. Germline CDR1 and CDR2: LGHNA and YNFKEQ. Trimming removed 0 bases from V and 4 bases from J; junction bases left unmatched: 10. This CDR3 has 18 residues.

This sequence joins TRBV4-1 and TRBJ1-1; D is uncertain. The germline V and J ends were trimmed by 1 base and 10 bases, with 13 bases remaining between them. The CDR3 sequence is 13 residues long. Germline CDR1 and CDR2: MGHRA and YSYEKL. CDR3 nucleotide sequence: TGCGCCAGCAGCCAAGGAGGGAACGGCGGAGCTTTCTTT. It codes for CASSQGGNGGAFF.

The V and J genes are TRBV2 and TRBJ1-1; D unresolved. V was trimmed by 8 bases and J by 3 bases, leaving 22 bases between them. The germline CDR1 and CDR2 sequences are SNHLY and FYNNEI. The CDR3 totals 16 residues. In DNA form, the CDR3 reads TGTGCCAGCGCCCCTCGGGCTCCCACAAGTTACACTGAAGCTTTCTTT. It yields the protein CASAPRAPTSYTEAFF. The full variable domain, rest sourced from reference TRBV2 and TRBJ1-1, is EPEVTQTPSHQVTQMGQEVILRCVPISNHLYFYWYRQILGQKVEFLVSFYNNEISEKSEIFDDQFSVERPDGSNFTLKIRSTKLEDSAMYFCASAPRAPTSYTEAFFGQGTRLTVV.

The chain uses TRBV5-6 and TRBJ2-7; D is uncertain. V shed 4 bases and J shed 3 bases, with 17 bases lying between them. There are 15 residues in the CDR3. The germline V gene has CDR1 SGHDT and CDR2 YYEEEE. The CDR3 DNA sequence: TGTGCCAGCAGCCCTTCTCAGAACATGTACTACGAGCAGTACTTC. Translation: CASSPSQNMYYEQYF.

The genes are TRBV18 and TRBJ2-7; 10 bases align to TRBD1. V dropped 1 base and J dropped 3; count of bases not matched to a gene: 3. There are 15 residues in the CDR3. Germline CDR1 KGHSH, CDR2 LQKENI. CDR3 sequence reads: CASSPRGQGYYEQYF. In DNA form, the CDR3 reads TGTGCCAGCTCACCACGGGGACAGGGGTACTACGAGCAGTACTTC.

In DNA form, the CDR3 reads TGCAGCCTCCAAGGGCGCCTTCTGGCGCGGGTTGGTCAGCCCCAGCATTTT. It specifies CSLQGRLLARVGQPQHF. The genes are TRBV29-1 and TRBJ1-5, with D uncertain. Germline V gene data show CDR1 as SQVTM and CDR2 as ANQGSEA. V lost 8 bases to trimming and J lost 6 bases, with 29 bases between them. This CDR3 is 17 amino acids long.

The V gene is TRBV19, the J gene TRBJ1-1; D might be TRBD1 (6 bases). CDR1 and CDR2 (germline): LNHDA, SQIVND (reference sequence). V was pared by 6 bases and J by 5 bases, with 16 bases between. This CDR3 has 14 amino acids. CDR3 sequence reads: CASRAQGSQTEAFF. The DNA for the CDR3 is TGTGCCAGTAGGGCCCAGGGGAGTCAGACTGAAGCTTTCTTT.

This chain joins TRBV19 and TRBJ2-2; TRBD2 is a possible D gene (6 bases). V lost 9 bases to trimming and J lost 0 bases, with 14 bases between them. The germline CDR1 and CDR2 sequences are LNHDA and SQIVND (reference sequence). The CDR3 is 15 amino acids. DNA for the CDR3: TGTGCCAGCCTCGGGGAGGCGACGAACACCGGGGAGCTGTTTTTT. It is translated as CASLGEATNTGELFF.

The rearrangement joins TRBV4-1 to TRBJ1-3; no clear D gene. With 1 base removed from V and 2 bases from J, the gap between germline ends came to 6 bases. Germline loops: CDR1 MGHRA, CDR2 YSYEKL. The CDR3 consists of 14 residues. Written as DNA, the CDR3 is TGCGCCAGCAGCCAAGGACATGCTGGAAACACCATATATTTT. It is translated as CASSQGHAGNTIYF.